This entry describes one T cell receptor (beta chain). Its antigen is unknown. TCR alpha and TCR beta cDNA libraries carrying sample barcodes and UMIs were produced by 5'RACE using constant-segment primers. Each CDR3 protein gets one entry after TCRdb re-called the 5' RACE reads with MiXCR. This sample has about 440,000 distinct CDR3 sequences, with around 20% found just once. The V gene's germline CDR1 is LGHDT and CDR2 YNNKEL (reference sequence). V lost 1 base to trimming and J lost 8 bases, with 11 bases between them. The length of the CDR3 is 13 residues. This specimen comes from a study of T-cell memory formation after mild COVID-19. Study-wide findings and caveats: Clones that contracted from day 15 to 85 were balanced CD4/CD8, while later expanders leaned CD4+.

The TCR originated in an adult woman who had mild COVID-19 (a few samples of this study predate the infection). Cell type and time point are not known. This chain joins TRBV3-1 and TRBJ1-2; D may be TRBD1 (5 bases). Input material: PBMCs or a T cell subset sorted from them (not recorded which). CDR3 loop: CASSQGQQGGYTF. The CDR3 DNA reads as TGTGCCAGCAGCCAAGGCCAGCAGGGCGGCTACACCTTC.